Only a few counts were recorded for the clone carrying this T cell receptor beta chain. This CDR3 contains 14 residues. The V and J ends lost 4 bases and 5 bases, in that order; junction bases with no gene match: 6. From germline, CDR1 is MNHEY and CDR2 SVGEGT. With a J-beta primer mix and a sample-barcoded 5' primer, a second PCR ran about 7 to 12 cycles. TCRdb redid the calling of the 5' RACE reads with MiXCR, one entry per CDR3 protein. The data contain around 1,100,000 distinct CDR3 sequences, approximately 38% of them singletons. This record comes from a study of blood T cells in healthy people across ages.

Material: blood. J is TRBJ2-5 and V is TRBV6-2 or TRBV6-3, with TRBD2 identical over 8 bases. The TCR comes from a man aged 18-30 years in good health. The CDR3 loop is CASSSRTSLETQYF. The DNA of the CDR3 is TGTGCCAGCAGTTCAAGGACTAGCTTGGAGACCCAGTACTTC.